This T cell receptor beta chain derives from a study of shared clonotypes between healthy human individuals. Study overall: Donors consisted of a couple of women and a few men between 18 and 49.

Donation came from healthy HIV-negative adults that had no recent acute infections or vaccinations. Overall study results and limits: How much donors shared clonotypes was expected to be affected by sequencing depth.

The assay was carried out at the deep level. TCRdb's copy holds only in-frame clones and misses some; the assay was immunoSEQ multiplex PCR. Of a few hundred thousand clones in the sample, around 81% were seen once. Regarding this clone: Its antigen is currently unknown.

Sequenced material: PBMCs. This receptor was identified in a middle-aged woman in good health. Some clones in this sample may be carry-over from other donors' samples.

The CDR3 coding sequence is TGTGCCAGCAGTCCCCCGGGACATCCGGGGACCCAGTACTTC. This gives the protein CASSPPGHPGTQYF. V and J are TRBV6-5 and TRBJ2-5; D may be TRBD1 (6 bases). The V gene lost 5 bases and the J gene lost 7 bases, with 17 bases spanning the gap. CDR1 is MNHEY and CDR2 is SVGAGI in the germline V gene. CDR3 size: 14 residues.